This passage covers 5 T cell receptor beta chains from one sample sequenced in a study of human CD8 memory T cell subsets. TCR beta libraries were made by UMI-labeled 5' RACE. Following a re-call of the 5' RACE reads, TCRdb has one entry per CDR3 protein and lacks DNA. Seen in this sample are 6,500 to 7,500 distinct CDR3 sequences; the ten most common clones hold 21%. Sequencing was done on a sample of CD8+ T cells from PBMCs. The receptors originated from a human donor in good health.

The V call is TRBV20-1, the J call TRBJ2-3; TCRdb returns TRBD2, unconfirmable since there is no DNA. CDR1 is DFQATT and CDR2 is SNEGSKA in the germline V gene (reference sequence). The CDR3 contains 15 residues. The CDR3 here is CSAGGTSGNPDTQYF.

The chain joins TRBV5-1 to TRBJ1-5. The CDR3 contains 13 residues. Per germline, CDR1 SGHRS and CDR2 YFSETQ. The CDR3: CASSLEGWQPQHF.

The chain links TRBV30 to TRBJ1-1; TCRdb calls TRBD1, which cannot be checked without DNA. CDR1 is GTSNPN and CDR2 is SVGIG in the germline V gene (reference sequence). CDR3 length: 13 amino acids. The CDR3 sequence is CAWSLGARSEAFF.

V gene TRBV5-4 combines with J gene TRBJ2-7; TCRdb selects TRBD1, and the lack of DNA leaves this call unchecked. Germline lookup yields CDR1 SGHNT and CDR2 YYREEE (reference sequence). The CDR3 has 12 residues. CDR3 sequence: CASSERGYEQYF.

The CDR3: CASSLTLGNYGYTF. The chain recombines TRBV7-9 with TRBJ1-2. The CDR3 loop spans 14 amino acids. In germline, CDR1 is SEHNR, CDR2 FQNEAQ (reference sequence).